The table lists the clone carrying this T cell receptor (beta chain) with a few counts. Its antigen is not known. These data come from a study of T cells after yellow fever vaccination. General study findings and limits: Among all clonotypes, a small share was observed in both CD4 and CD8 compartments. Subsequent to the booster, the majority of primary-vaccination clones reappeared (around 96% CD4, around 85% CD8).

TCRdb analysed the 5' RACE reads with MiXCR anew, one entry per CDR3 protein. The profile shows approximately 600,000 distinct CDR3 sequences, 9% to 15% of them singletons. The CDR3 extends over 14 amino acids. The germline V and J ends were trimmed by 6 bases and 1 base, with 14 bases remaining between them. Germline-derived CDR1 and CDR2 are SQVTM and ANQGSEA. This receptor was identified in a man aged 25-45 years who received the YFV17D yellow fever vaccine. The source was PBMCs, collected on the day of the yellow fever booster vaccination. This chain links TRBV29-1 with TRBJ2-3; a weak D match, TRBD2 (6 bases). The CDR3 here is CSVLETGGTDTQYF. CDR3 sequence (DNA): TGCAGCGTCCTGGAGACGGGAGGCACAGATACGCAGTATTTT.